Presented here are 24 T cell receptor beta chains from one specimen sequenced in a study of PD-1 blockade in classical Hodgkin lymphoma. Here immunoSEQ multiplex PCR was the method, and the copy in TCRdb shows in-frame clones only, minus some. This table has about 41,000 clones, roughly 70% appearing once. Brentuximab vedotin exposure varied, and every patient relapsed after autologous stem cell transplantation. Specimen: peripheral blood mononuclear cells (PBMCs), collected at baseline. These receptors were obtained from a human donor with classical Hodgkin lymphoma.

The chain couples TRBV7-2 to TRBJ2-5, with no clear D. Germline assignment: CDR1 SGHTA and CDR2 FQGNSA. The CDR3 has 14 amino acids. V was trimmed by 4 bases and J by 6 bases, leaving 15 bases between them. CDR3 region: CASSYKSSLQTQYF. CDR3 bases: TGTGCCAGCAGCTACAAATCGTCGCTGCAGACCCAGTACTTC. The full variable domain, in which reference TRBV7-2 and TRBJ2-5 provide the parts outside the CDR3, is GAGVSQSPSNKVTEKGKDVELRCDPISGHTALYWYRQSLGQGLEFLIYFQGNSAPDKSGLPSDRFSAERTGGSVSTLTIQRTQQEDSAVYLCASSYKSSLQTQYFGPGTRLLVL.

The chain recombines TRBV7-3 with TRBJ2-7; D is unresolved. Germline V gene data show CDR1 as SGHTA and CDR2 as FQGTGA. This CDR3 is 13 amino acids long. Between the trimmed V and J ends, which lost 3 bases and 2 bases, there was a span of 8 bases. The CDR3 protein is CASSFFHTYEQYF. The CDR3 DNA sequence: TGTGCCAGCAGCTTTTTCCATACCTACGAGCAGTACTTC.

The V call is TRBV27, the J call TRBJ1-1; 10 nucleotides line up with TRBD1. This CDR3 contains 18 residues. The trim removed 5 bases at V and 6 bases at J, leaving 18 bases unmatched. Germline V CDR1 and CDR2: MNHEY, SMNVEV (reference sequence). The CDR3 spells CASSLSPGQGLSNAEAFF. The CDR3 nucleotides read TGTGCCAGCAGTCTGAGTCCGGGACAGGGGTTGAGTAACGCTGAAGCTTTCTTT.

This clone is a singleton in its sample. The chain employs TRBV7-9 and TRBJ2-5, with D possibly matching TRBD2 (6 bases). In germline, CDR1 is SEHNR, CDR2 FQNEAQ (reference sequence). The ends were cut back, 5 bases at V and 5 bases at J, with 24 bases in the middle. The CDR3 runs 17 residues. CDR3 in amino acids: CASSPGESGLGRETQYF. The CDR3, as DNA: TGTGCCAGCAGCCCTGGGGAGAGCGGGCTGGGGAGGGAGACCCAGTACTTC.

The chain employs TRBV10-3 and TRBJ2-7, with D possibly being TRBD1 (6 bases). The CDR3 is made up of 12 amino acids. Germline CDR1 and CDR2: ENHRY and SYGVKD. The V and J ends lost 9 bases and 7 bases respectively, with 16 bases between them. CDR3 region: CAISTGTEEQYF. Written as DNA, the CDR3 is TGTGCCATTTCCACAGGGACGGAAGAGCAGTACTTC.

This CDR3 reads CASSLRPGTSGRGTDTQYF. The CDR3 region has the DNA TGTGCCAGCAGCTTGCGGCCCGGGACTAGCGGGAGGGGCACAGATACGCAGTATTTT. This rearrangement joins TRBV11-2 to TRBJ2-3; 16 bases are shared with TRBD2. The CDR3 runs 19 residues. J gave up 1 base and V 3 bases, and 7 bases lay outside the gene matches. CDR1 and CDR2 from the germline V gene are SGHAT and FQNNGV.

The CDR3 nucleotides are TGTGCCAGCAGTCCGACAGGGACTGAAGCTTTCTTT. Its protein product is CASSPTGTEAFF. V is TRBV27 and J is TRBJ1-1; 7 nucleotides line up with TRBD1. After removal of 5 bases from V and 5 bases from J, the junction contained 2 bases not matched to a gene. This CDR3 spans 12 amino acids. Germline V lookup: CDR1 MNHEY, CDR2 SMNVEV (reference sequence).

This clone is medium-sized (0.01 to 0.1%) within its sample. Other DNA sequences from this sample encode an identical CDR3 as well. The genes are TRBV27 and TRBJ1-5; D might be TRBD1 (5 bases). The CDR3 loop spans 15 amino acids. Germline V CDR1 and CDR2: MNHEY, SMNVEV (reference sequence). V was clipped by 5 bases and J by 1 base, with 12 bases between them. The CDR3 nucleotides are TGTGCCAGCAGTCAGGGAACGGGGAGCAATCAGCCCCAGCATTTT. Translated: CASSQGTGSNQPQHF.

Written as DNA, the CDR3 is TGTGCCAGCAGCTTAGCCGGACAGTTGAACACTGAAGCTTTCTTT. It is translated as CASSLAGQLNTEAFF. The chain recombines TRBV11-2 with TRBJ1-1; possibly TRBD1 for D (6 bases). Per the germline V gene, CDR1 is SGHAT and CDR2 is FQNNGV. The V and J ends lost 1 base and 0 bases respectively, with 9 bases between them. The CDR3 consists of 15 residues.

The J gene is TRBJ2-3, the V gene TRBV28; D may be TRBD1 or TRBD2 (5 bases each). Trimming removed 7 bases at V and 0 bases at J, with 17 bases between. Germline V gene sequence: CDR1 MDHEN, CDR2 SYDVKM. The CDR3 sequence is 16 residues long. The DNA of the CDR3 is TGTGCCAGCAACCTTTGGGGGAGCTCTAGCACAGATACGCAGTATTTT. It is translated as CASNLWGSSSTDTQYF.

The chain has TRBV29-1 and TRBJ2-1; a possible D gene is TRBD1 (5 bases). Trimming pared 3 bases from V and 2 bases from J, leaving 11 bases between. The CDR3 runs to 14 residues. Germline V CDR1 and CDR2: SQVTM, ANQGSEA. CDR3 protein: CSVDAAGTYNEQFF. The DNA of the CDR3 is TGCAGCGTTGATGCGGCAGGGACCTACAATGAGCAGTTCTTC.

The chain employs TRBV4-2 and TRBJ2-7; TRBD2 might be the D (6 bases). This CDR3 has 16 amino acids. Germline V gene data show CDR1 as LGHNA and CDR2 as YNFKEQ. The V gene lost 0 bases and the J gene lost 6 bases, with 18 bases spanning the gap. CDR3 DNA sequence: TGTGCCAGCAGCCAAGACTGGGCTAGCGTTAGCGCCGAGCAGTACTTC. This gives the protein CASSQDWASVSAEQYF.

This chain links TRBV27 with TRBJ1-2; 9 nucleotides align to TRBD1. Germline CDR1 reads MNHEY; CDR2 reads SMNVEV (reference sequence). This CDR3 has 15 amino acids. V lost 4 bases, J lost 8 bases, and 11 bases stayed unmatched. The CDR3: CASSSLGTGNVGYTF. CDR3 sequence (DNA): TGTGCCAGCAGTTCCCTAGGGACAGGGAATGTAGGCTACACCTTC.

CDR3 sequence (DNA): TGTGCCAGCATACCACTACCCGGGACAGGGGGCACTGAAGCTTTCTTT. Translated: CASIPLPGTGGTEAFF. The chain couples TRBV27 to TRBJ1-1, with 11 bases aligning to TRBD1. Germline CDR1 is MNHEY and CDR2 is SMNVEV (reference sequence). This CDR3 region has 16 residues. Trimming removed 7 bases from V and 4 bases from J; junction bases left unmatched: 11.

The CDR3 DNA follows: TGTGCCAGCAGGACTAGCCACGAGCAGTACTTC. Translation: CASRTSHEQYF. The chain links TRBV28 to TRBJ2-7; 7 bases match TRBD2. The CDR3 has 11 residues. Germline values: CDR1 MDHEN, CDR2 SYDVKM. Trimming took 6 bases from V and 5 from J; bases not matched to a gene: 1.

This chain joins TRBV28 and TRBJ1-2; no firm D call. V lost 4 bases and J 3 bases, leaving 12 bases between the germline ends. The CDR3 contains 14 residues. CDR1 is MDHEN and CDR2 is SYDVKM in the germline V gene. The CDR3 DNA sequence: TGTGCCAGCAGTTCCCCTCGGGAGTACTATGGCTACACCTTC. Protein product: CASSSPREYYGYTF.

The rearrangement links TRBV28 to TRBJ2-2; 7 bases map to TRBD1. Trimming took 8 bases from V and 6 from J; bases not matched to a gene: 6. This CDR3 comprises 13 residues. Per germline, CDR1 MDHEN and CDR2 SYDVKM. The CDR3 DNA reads TGTGCCAGCGGGAACAGGGGCGCCGGGGAGCTGTTTTTT. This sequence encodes CASGNRGAGELFF.

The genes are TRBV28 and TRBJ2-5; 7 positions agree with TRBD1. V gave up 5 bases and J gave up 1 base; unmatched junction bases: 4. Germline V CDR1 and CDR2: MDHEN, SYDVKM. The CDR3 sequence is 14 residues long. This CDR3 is CASSRGQTQETQYF. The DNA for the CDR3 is TGTGCCAGCAGTAGGGGACAGACCCAAGAGACCCAGTACTTC.

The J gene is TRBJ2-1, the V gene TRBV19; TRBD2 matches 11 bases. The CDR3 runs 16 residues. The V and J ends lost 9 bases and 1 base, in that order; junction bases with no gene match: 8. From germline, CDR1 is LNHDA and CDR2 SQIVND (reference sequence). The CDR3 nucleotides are TGTGCCAGCTATAGCGGGAGGGCCGGGTCCTACAATGAGCAGTTCTTC. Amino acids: CASYSGRAGSYNEQFF.

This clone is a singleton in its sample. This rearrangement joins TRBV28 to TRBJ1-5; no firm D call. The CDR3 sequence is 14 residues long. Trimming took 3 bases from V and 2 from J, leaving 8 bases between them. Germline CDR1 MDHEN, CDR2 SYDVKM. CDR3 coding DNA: TGTGCCAGCAGTTTCGGGTCGGGCAATCAGCCCCAGCATTTT. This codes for CASSFGSGNQPQHF.

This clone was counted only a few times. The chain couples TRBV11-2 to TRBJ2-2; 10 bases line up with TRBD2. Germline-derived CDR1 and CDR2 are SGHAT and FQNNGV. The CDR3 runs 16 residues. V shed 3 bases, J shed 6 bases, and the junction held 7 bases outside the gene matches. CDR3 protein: CASSLARLAGAGELFF. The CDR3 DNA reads TGTGCCAGCAGCTTGGCCCGGCTAGCGGGAGCCGGGGAGCTGTTTTTT.

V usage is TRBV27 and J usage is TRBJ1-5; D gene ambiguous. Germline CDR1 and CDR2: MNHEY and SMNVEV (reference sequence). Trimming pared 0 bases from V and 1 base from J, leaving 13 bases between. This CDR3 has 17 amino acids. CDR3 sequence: CASSLSSSLGSNQPQHF. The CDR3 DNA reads TGTGCCAGCAGTTTATCGAGTTCCCTAGGCAGCAATCAGCCCCAGCATTTT.

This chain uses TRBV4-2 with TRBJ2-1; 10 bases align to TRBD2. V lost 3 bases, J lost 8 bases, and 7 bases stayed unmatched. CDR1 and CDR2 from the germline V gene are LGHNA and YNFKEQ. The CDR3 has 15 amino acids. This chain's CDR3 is CASSHPGLASYEQFF. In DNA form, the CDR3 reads TGTGCCAGCAGCCATCCGGGACTAGCGTCTTATGAGCAGTTCTTC.

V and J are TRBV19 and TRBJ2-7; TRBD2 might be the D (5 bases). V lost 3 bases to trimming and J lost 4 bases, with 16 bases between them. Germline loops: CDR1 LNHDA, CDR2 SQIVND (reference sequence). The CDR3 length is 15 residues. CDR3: CASSIGEYPGYEQYF. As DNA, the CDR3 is TGTGCCAGTAGTATTGGAGAATACCCGGGGTACGAGCAGTACTTC.